The next 5 T cell receptor beta chains were all read from a single sample in a study of blood T cell repertoires in COVID-19. Clones were read by immunoSEQ multiplex PCR, and TCRdb kept only the in-frame ones, dropping some. The repertoire has about 200,000 clones, 90% of them found once; the top ten carry 0.6% to 0.8%. Sequencing was done on a sample of peripheral blood. All receptors derive from a man in his fifties or sixties with acute or convalescent COVID-19.

This clone was found once. The CDR3 region has the DNA TGTGCCAGCAGTTGGGGCGGCTACACAGATACGCAGTATTTT. Translated, it gives CASSWGGYTDTQYF. The chain joins TRBV6-2 or TRBV6-3 to TRBJ2-3, with TRBD1 as a possible D gene (5 bases). The CDR3 totals 14 residues. Germline assignment: CDR1 MNHEY and CDR2 SVGEGT. V dropped 4 bases and J dropped 2 bases, with 10 bases sitting between them.

V gene TRBV2 combines with J gene TRBJ2-7, with TRBD2 matching 7 bases. Germline trimming cut 1 base from V and 5 bases from J; bases unmatched to any gene: 8. This CDR3 is 15 amino acids long. In germline, CDR1 is SNHLY, CDR2 FYNNEI. The CDR3 DNA reads as TGTGCCAGCAGTGAAGTTGGGGGAGGGCCGGACGAGCAGTACTTC. This sequence encodes CASSEVGGGPDEQYF.

The DNA for the CDR3 is TGTGCCAGCAGGACGCTGGGGCAGGGGGAGTCTTCACCCCTCCACTTT. This translates into CASRTLGQGESSPLHF. The V and J genes are TRBV28 and TRBJ1-6; 7 nucleotides align to TRBD1. This CDR3 comprises 16 residues. Germline-derived CDR1 and CDR2 are MDHEN and SYDVKM. V lost 6 bases and J lost 9; bases outside the gene matches: 14. Supplemented by reference TRBV28 and TRBJ1-6, the full variable domain reads DVKVTQSSRYLVKRTGEKVFLECVQDMDHENMFWYRQDPGLGLRLIYFSYDVKMKEKGDIPEGYSVSREKKERFSLILESASTNQTSMYLCASRTLGQGESSPLHFGNGTRLTVT.

The V gene is TRBV7-2, the J gene TRBJ2-3; 8 nucleotides line up with TRBD2. The CDR3 loop spans 15 amino acids. Looked up from germline, CDR1 is SGHTA and CDR2 is FQGNSA. The trim removed 5 bases at V and 4 bases at J, leaving 8 bases unmatched. CDR3 DNA: TGTGCCAGCAGCCCTCGGGGGGGCACCGCAGATACGCAGTATTTT. Its protein is CASSPRGGTADTQYF. Complete variable domain (other parts from reference TRBV7-2 and TRBJ2-3): GAGVSQSPSNKVTEKGKDVELRCDPISGHTALYWYRQSLGQGLEFLIYFQGNSAPDKSGLPSDRFSAERTGGSVSTLTIQRTQQEDSAVYLCASSPRGGTADTQYFGPGTRLTVL.

To note about this clone: A read error may account for a junction end that differs from germline. This chain connects TRBV19 to TRBJ2-3, with TRBD1 identical over 8 bases. The CDR3 is made up of 15 amino acids. In germline, CDR1 is LNHDA, CDR2 SQIVND (reference sequence). In DNA form, the CDR3 reads TGTGCCAGTAGTCTAGACAGGGGCTTCACAGATACGCAGTATTTT. Translation gives CASSLDRGFTDTQYF.